The next 14 T cell receptor beta chains were all read from a single sample in a study of tumor-infiltrating lymphocytes in localized non-small cell lung cancer (dated by TCRdb to the early 2020s). Libraries were prepared through the immunoSEQ multiplex PCR assay. TCRdb mirrors the immuneACCESS table, restricted to in-frame sequences. Some clones are absent from its copies; in checked studies, under half trace to an unresolved V gene, and the reason for the others is unknown. Recorded for this sample are around 3,000 clones; just over 65% of them occurred a single time. Roughly 17% of the sample lies in the top ten. Material for sequencing was uninvolved lung tissue not adjacent to the tumor. The receptors here all came from a human donor with non-small cell lung cancer.

V is TRBV4-1 and J is TRBJ2-7; D unclear. Germline values: CDR1 MGHRA, CDR2 YSYEKL. This CDR3 has 15 amino acids. The V gene lost 0 bases and the J gene lost 2 bases, with 11 bases spanning the gap. CDR3 protein: CASSQDEGRTYEQYF. The CDR3 nucleotides are TGCGCCAGCAGCCAAGACGAAGGCCGCACCTACGAGCAGTACTTC.

This clone has only a few counts. The chain uses TRBV5-1 and TRBJ1-4, with D tentatively TRBD1 (6 bases). CDR1 and CDR2 from the germline V gene are SGHRS and YFSETQ. V was pared by 0 bases and J by 3 bases, with 6 bases between. This CDR3 has 14 residues. The CDR3 coding sequence is TGCGCCAGCAGCTTGGGGACAGCTAATGAAAAACTGTTTTTT. It encodes CASSLGTANEKLFF.

This sequence joins TRBV11-2 and TRBJ2-1, with TRBD2 as a possible D gene (5 bases). The CDR3 is made up of 17 amino acids. V lost 5 bases and J 3 bases, leaving 20 bases between the germline ends. In germline, CDR1 is SGHAT, CDR2 FQNNGV. CDR3 nucleotide sequence: TGTGCCAGCAGCCACGACCGGGCGGGCAGCTTCTACAATGAGCAGTTCTTC. Encoded protein: CASSHDRAGSFYNEQFF.

This rearrangement joins TRBV6-1 to TRBJ2-7; 11 nucleotides line up with TRBD2. Trimming at V came to 5 bases and at J to 3 bases, leaving 6 bases not matched to a gene. This CDR3 comprises 15 residues. The germline gives CDR1 MNHNS, CDR2 SASEGT. For the CDR3, the DNA is TGTGCCAGCAGTATGCCGGGACTAGCGGACTACGAGCAGTACTTC. This translates into CASSMPGLADYEQYF.

In this sample, this clone is medium-sized. V usage is TRBV13 and J usage is TRBJ2-7; no firm D call. The CDR3 contains 11 residues. Germline CDR1 PRHDT, CDR2 FYEKMQ (reference sequence). The V gene lost 3 bases and the J gene lost 4 bases, with 4 bases spanning the gap. DNA of the CDR3: TGTGCCAGCAGCTTCTCTTACGAGCAGTACTTC. Protein: CASSFSYEQYF.

By proportion, this clone is large. The V gene is TRBV6-5, the J gene TRBJ1-4; D gene unclear. The CDR3 has 15 residues. Trimming took 4 bases from V and 7 from J, leaving 16 bases between them. Germline V gene data show CDR1 as MNHEY and CDR2 as SVGAGI. CDR3 sequence (DNA): TGTGCCAGCAGTTGGGAGTCAGCCCGCGCTGAAAAACTGTTTTTT. Its protein product is CASSWESARAEKLFF.

This chain joins TRBV6-1 and TRBJ2-3; TRBD1 is a possible D gene (5 bases). The CDR3 loop spans 13 amino acids. V was shortened by 5 bases and J by 9 bases, with 15 bases between the two germline ends. The V gene's germline CDR1 is MNHNS and CDR2 SASEGT. This chain's CDR3 is CASSPTLQGTQYF. In DNA form, the CDR3 reads TGTGCCAGCAGTCCAACTCTGCAGGGAACGCAGTATTTT.

The gene calls are TRBV10-2 and TRBJ2-3; possibly TRBD1 for D (6 bases). Germline CDR1 WSHSY, CDR2 SAAADI. This CDR3 has 15 residues. Trimming left V 4 bases short and J 0 bases short, with 11 bases between. CDR3 DNA: TGCGCCAGCAGTGCTAGGGACATAAGCACAGATACGCAGTATTTT. This sequence encodes CASSARDISTDTQYF.

In this sample, this clone turned up a few times. This chain joins TRBV11-2 and TRBJ1-2; D is uncertain. This CDR3 is built from 12 residues. The germline CDR1 and CDR2 sequences are SGHAT and FQNNGV. The V end was cut by 5 bases, the J end by 4 bases, with 8 bases between. CDR3 in amino acids: CASSGEGYGYTF. The CDR3 nucleotides are TGTGCCAGCAGCGGGGAGGGCTATGGCTACACCTTC.

A remark on this clone: Other nucleotide sequences from this sample produce the same CDR3. This sequence joins TRBV6-9 and TRBJ2-5; unclear D gene. The CDR3 is made up of 11 amino acids. With 3 bases removed from V and 5 bases from J, the gap between germline ends came to 4 bases. Germline loops: CDR1 MNHGY, CDR2 SVAAGI. The CDR3 spells CASSYGETQYF. As DNA, the CDR3 is TGTGCCAGCAGTTACGGGGAGACCCAGTACTTC.

The chain uses TRBV18 and TRBJ1-6, with unresolved D. The V and J ends lost 3 bases and 7 bases respectively, with 16 bases between them. Per germline, CDR1 KGHSH and CDR2 LQKENI. This CDR3 region has 16 residues. CDR3 DNA: TGTGCCAGCTCACCCGCGGACGGGGTTTGGAATTCACCCCTCCACTTT. Its protein product is CASSPADGVWNSPLHF.

This chain uses TRBV29-1 with TRBJ2-2, with D possibly being TRBD2 (5 bases). This CDR3 is 13 amino acids long. Germline values: CDR1 SQVTM, CDR2 ANQGSEA. V lost 7 bases and J 5 bases, leaving 14 bases between the germline ends. CDR3 DNA: TGCAGCGGTGGCCTTCGGGGAACCGGGGAGCTGTTTTTT. Its protein is CSGGLRGTGELFF.

The chain links TRBV10-1 to TRBJ2-1, with TRBD2 matching 11 bases. This CDR3 has 15 amino acids. Per the germline V gene, CDR1 is WNHNN and CDR2 is SYGVQD (reference sequence). The J segment lost 3 bases and the V segment lost 4 bases, leaving 2 bases of the junction unmatched. CDR3 amino acids: CASSGLAGGYNEQFF. CDR3 coding DNA: TGCGCCAGCAGTGGGCTAGCGGGGGGCTACAATGAGCAGTTCTTC.

The chain recombines TRBV19 with TRBJ2-3; no clear D gene. V gave up 2 bases and J gave up 4 bases, with 10 bases separating them. The germline gives CDR1 LNHDA, CDR2 SQIVND (reference sequence). This CDR3 has 14 amino acids. CDR3 sequence reads: CASSIWQAADTQYF. CDR3 coding DNA: TGTGCCAGTAGTATATGGCAGGCAGCAGATACGCAGTATTTT.